This T cell receptor beta chain was profiled in a study of blood T cell repertoires in COVID-19. About the research overall: The United States, Italy and Spain supplied acute and convalescent COVID-19 samples. The analysed material was cDNA or gDNA that came from T cells, B-cell-depleted T cells, or PBMCs.

With V trimmed by 4 bases and J by 6 bases, 10 bases remained unmatched. This CDR3 comprises 15 residues. Germline V gene sequence: CDR1 LGHNT, CDR2 FRNRAP. Authors' data handling: Estimates of nucleated cell counts were drawn from the amplification of reference gene primers. The repertoire was sequenced with immunoSEQ multiplex PCR; TCRdb's copy has only in-frame clones and lacks some. V and J calls and clone size come straight from that table; D and trimming were deduced from the DNA. The sample has fewer than 85,000 clones; 82% are singletons. The sample was peripheral blood. The origin of this receptor is a woman aged 55 to 70 with acute or convalescent COVID-19. The rearrangement links TRBV12-5 to TRBJ2-3; 7 nucleotides line up with TRBD2. CDR3 DNA sequence: TGTGCTAGTGGTTGGGGGACTACCCTGGAGGATACGCAGTATTTT. This sequence encodes CASGWGTTLEDTQYF.